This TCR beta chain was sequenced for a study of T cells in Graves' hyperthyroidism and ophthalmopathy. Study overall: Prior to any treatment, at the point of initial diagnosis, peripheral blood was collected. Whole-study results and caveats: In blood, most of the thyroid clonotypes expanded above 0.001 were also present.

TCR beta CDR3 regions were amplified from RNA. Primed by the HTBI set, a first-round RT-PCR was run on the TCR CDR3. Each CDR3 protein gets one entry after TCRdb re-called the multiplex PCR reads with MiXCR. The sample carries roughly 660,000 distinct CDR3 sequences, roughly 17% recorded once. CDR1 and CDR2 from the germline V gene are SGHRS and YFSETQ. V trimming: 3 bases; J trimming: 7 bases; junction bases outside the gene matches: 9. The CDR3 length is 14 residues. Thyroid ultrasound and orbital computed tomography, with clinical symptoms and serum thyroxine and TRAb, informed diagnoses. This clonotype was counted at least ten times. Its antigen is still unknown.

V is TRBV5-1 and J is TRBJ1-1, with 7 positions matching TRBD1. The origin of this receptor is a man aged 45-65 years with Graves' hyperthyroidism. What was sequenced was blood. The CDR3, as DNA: TGCGCCAGCAGCTCATTTACAGGGGAGGTTGAAGCTTTCTTT. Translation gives CASSSFTGEVEAFF.